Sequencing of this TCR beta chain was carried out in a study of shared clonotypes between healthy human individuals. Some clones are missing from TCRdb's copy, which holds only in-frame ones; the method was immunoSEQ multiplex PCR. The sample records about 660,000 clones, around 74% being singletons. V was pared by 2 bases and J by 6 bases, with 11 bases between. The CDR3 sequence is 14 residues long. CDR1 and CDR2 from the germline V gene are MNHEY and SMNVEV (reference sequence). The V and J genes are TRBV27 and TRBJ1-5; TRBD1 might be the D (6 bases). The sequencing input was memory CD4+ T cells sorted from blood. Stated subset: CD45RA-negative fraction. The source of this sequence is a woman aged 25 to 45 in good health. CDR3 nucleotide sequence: TGTGCCAGCAGTTTACAGGGAGGGGGTCAGCCCCAGCATTTT. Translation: CASSLQGGGQPQHF.